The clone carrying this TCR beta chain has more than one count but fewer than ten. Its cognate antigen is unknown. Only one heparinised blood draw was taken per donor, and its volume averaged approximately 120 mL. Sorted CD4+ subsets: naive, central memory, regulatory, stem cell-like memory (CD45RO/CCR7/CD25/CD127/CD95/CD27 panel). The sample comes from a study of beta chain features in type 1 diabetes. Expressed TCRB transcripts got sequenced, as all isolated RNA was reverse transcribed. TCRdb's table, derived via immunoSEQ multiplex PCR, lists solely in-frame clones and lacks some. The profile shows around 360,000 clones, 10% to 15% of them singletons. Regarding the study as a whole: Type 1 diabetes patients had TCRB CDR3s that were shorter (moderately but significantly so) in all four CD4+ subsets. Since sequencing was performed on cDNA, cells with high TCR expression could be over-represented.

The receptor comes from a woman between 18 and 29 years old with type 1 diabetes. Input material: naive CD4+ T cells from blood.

Here the CDR3 DNA reads TGTGCCAGCTCACCACCGGGACTAGCGGCCCAATACGAGCAGTACTTC. Residues: CASSPPGLAAQYEQYF. This rearrangement joins TRBV18 to TRBJ2-7; 11 bases align to TRBD2. CDR3 length: 16 amino acids. Germline CDR1 KGHSH, CDR2 LQKENI. With 0 bases clipped from V and 4 bases from J, the junction kept 5 bases outside the gene matches.